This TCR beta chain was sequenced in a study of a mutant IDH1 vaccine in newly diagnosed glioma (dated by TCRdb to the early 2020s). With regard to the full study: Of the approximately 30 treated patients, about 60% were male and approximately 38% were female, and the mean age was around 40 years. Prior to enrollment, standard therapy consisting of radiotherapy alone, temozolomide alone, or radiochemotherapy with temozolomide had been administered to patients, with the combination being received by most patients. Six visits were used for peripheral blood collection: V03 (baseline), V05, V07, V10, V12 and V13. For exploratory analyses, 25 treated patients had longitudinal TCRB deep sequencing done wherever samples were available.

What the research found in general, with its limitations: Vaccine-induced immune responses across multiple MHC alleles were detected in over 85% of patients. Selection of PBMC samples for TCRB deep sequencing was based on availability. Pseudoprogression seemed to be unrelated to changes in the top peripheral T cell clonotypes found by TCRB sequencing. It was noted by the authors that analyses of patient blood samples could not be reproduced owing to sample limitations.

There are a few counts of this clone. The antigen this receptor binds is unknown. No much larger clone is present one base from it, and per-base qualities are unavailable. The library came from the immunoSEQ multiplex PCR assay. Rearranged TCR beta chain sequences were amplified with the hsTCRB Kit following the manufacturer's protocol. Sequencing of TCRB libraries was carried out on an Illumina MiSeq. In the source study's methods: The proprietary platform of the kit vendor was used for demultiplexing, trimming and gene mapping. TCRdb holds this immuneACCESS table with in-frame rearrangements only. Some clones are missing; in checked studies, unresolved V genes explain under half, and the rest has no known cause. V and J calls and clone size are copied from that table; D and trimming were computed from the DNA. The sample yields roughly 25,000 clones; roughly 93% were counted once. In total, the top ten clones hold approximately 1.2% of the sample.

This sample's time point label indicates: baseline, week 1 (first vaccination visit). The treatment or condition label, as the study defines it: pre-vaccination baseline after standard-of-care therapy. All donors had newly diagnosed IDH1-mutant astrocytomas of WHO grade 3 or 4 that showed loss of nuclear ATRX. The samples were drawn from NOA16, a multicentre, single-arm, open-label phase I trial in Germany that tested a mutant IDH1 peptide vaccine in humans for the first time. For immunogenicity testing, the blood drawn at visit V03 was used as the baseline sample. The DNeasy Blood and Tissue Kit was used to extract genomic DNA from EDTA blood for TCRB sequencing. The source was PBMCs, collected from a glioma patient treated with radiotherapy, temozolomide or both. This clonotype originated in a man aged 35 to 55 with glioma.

The nucleotides are TGTGCCAGCAGCGGGGGACAGGGGGCGCGGGAGACCCAGTACTTC. Translated, this is CASSGGQGARETQYF. The chain is made from TRBV7-9 and TRBJ2-5, and 12 junctional nucleotides match TRBD1. Inclusive of the bounding cysteine and phenylalanine, the CDR3 is 15 residues long. Here the CDR3 DNA is all that survives: 45 bases in frame from base 1. The germline V gene (reference sequence) sets CDR1 to SEHNR and CDR2 to FQNEAQ. Trimming takes 5 bases off V and 5 bases off J; junction bases not matched to a gene: 6.